The 3 T cell receptor beta chains below all came from one sample that was sequenced in a study of blood T cell repertoires in COVID-19. Assay: immunoSEQ multiplex PCR; the TCRdb copy retains only in-frame clones and omits some. The profile shows about 180,000 clones, roughly 83% of them singletons. Source material: PBMCs or T cells enriched from blood (not recorded which). These receptors were collected from a woman aged 25 to 39 who had recovered from COVID-19.

This clone was seen once. The J gene is TRBJ2-7, the V gene TRBV27; D unresolved. This CDR3 is built from 14 residues. Trimming pared 3 bases from V and 2 bases from J, leaving 11 bases between. Germline-derived CDR1 and CDR2 are MNHEY and SMNVEV (reference sequence). The CDR3 spells CASSFLGQPYEQYF. The CDR3, as DNA: TGTGCCAGCAGTTTTCTGGGCCAGCCCTACGAGCAGTACTTC.

This chain connects TRBV18 to TRBJ1-2; no definite D call. Germline CDR1 KGHSH, CDR2 LQKENI. With 2 bases removed from V and 1 base from J, the gap between germline ends came to 14 bases. The CDR3 length is 16 residues. In DNA, the CDR3 is TGTGCCAGCTCACCAGCTCTAGGTAGAAGTAACTATGGCTACACCTTC. Translating it yields CASSPALGRSNYGYTF. Full variable domain (outside the CDR3, taken from reference TRBV18 and TRBJ1-2): NAGVMQNPRHLVRRRGQEARLRCSPMKGHSHVYWYRQLPEEGLKFMVYLQKENIIDESGMPKERFSAEFPKEGPSILRIQQVVRGDSAAYFCASSPALGRSNYGYTFGSGTRLTVV.

The chain joins TRBV28 to TRBJ2-7; TRBD2 matches at 10 bases. The CDR3 contains 15 residues. The V and J ends lost 4 bases and 2 bases, in that order; junction bases with no gene match: 5. CDR1 MDHEN and CDR2 SYDVKM come from the germline V gene. The CDR3 DNA is TGTGCCAGCAGTTATAGCGGGAGGAACACCTACGAGCAGTACTTC. Protein sequence: CASSYSGRNTYEQYF.